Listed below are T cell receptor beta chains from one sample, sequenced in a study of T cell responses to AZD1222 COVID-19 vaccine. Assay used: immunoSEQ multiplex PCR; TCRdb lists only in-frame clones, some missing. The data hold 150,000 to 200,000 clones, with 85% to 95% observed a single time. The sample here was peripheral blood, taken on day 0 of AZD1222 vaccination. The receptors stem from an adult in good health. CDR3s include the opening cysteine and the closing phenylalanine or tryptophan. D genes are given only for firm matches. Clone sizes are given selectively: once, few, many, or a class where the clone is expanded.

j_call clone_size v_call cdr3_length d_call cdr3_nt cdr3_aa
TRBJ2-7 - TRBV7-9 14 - TGTGCCAGCAGCTCCGCGGACAGCGATTACGAGCAGTACTTC CASSSADSDYEQYF
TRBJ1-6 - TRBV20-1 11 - TGCAGTCCGCCGGGCAATTCACCCCTCCACTTT CSPPGNSPLHF
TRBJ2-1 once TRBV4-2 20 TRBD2 TGTGCCAGCAGCCAAGATCCCGCTTCCGGGAGGGCCGGTTCCTACAATGAGCAGTTCTTC CASSQDPASGRAGSYNEQFF
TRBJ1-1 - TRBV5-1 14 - TGCGCCAGCAGCTTGGATGGATCCGACACTGAAGCTTTCTTT CASSLDGSDTEAFF
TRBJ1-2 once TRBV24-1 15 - TGTGCCACCAGTGCCCCAGGGAAAGGACAGAGTGGCTACACCTTC CATSAPGKGQSGYTF
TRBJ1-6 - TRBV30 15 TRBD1 TGTGCCTGGGCTATGGCCGGGACAGATAATTCACCCCTCCACTTT CAWAMAGTDNSPLHF
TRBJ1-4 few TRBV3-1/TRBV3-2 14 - TGTGCCAGCAGCCGGCGGGGGGGGAATGAAAAACTGTTTTTT CASSRRGGNEKLFF
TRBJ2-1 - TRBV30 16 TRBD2 TGTGCCTGGAGTCCCCCGGGACTAGATGCCTACAATGAGCAGTTCTTC CAWSPPGLDAYNEQFF
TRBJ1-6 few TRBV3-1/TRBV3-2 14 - TGTGCCAGCACCAGGGGACCCCGGAATTCACCCCTCCACTTT CASTRGPRNSPLHF
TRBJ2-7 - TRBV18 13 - TGTGCCAGCTCACCACCGGTTACCTACGAGCAGTACTTC CASSPPVTYEQYF
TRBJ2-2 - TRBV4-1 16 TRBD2 TGCGCCAGCAGCCAAGGACTAGCGGCGAACACCGGGGAGCTGTTTTTT CASSQGLAANTGELFF
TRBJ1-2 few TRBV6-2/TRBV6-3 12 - TGTGCCAGCAGTCATTCAGGAGGAGGCTACACCTTC CASSHSGGGYTF
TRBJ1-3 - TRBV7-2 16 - TGTGCCAGCAGCTTAGCGCGGAAGTCCTCTGGAAACACCATATATTTT CASSLARKSSGNTIYF
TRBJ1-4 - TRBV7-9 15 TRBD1 TGTGCCAGCAGCTCTTCGGGACAGAAGAATGAAAAACTGTTTTTT CASSSSGQKNEKLFF
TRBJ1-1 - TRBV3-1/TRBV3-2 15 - TGTGCCAGCAGCCAAGTACACAAGGGGGACACTGAAGCTTTCTTT CASSQVHKGDTEAFF
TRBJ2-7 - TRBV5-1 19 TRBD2 TGCGCCAGCAGCTCAACCCTTACTAGCGGGAGCGGGATATACTACGAGCAGTACTTC CASSSTLTSGSGIYYEQYF
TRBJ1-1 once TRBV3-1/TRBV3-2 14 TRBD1 TGTGCCAGCAGCCAAGCCGGACAGGGGCCTGAAGCTTTCTTT CASSQAGQGPEAFF
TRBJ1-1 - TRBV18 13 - TGTGCCAGCTCACCACCGTGGGGAACTGAAGCTTTCTTT CASSPPWGTEAFF
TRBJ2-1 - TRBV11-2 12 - TGTGCCAGCAGCTTTGGTGTAGATGAGCAGTTCTTC CASSFGVDEQFF
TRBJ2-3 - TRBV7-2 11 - TGTGCCAGCAGCTTAACAGATACGCAGTATTTT CASSLTDTQYF
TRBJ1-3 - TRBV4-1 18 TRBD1 TGCGCCAGCAGCCAAGAAGCGGACAGGGCTTTTTCTGGAAACACCATATATTTT CASSQEADRAFSGNTIYF
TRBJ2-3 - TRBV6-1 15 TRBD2 TGTGCCAGCAGTGAAGCTAGCGGGAGCCCAGATACGCAGTATTTT CASSEASGSPDTQYF
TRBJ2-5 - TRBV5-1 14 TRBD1 TGCGCCAGCAGCTTGGGGACAGGGCCCGGGACCCAGTACTTC CASSLGTGPGTQYF
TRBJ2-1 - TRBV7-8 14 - TGTGCCAGCAGCTTAGGGGGGTTCGGCAATGAGCAGTTCTTC CASSLGGFGNEQFF
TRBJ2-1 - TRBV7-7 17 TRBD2 TGTGCCAGCAGCTCGGGGGAACTAGCGGGAGGTTTAAATGAGCAGTTCTTC CASSSGELAGGLNEQFF
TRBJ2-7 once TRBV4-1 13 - TGCGCCAGCAGCCTAAGACGAGCATACGAGCAGTACTTC CASSLRRAYEQYF
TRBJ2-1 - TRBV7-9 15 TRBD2 TGTGCCAGCAGCAGTAGCGGGAGTGTGAGGAATGAGCAGTTCTTC CASSSSGSVRNEQFF
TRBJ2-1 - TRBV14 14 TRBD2 TGTGCCAGCAGCCTCAGACTAGCGGGAGGGACGCAGTTCTTC CASSLRLAGGTQFF
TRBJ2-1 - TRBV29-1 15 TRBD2 TGCAGCGCCAGACTAGCGGGAGGGCCCTACAATGAGCAGTTCTTC CSARLAGGPYNEQFF
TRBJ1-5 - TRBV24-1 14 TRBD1 TGTGCCACCAGTCAACAGGGGGGGAATCAGCCCCAGCATTTT CATSQQGGNQPQHF
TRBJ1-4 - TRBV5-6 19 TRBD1 TGTGCCAGCAGCTTGGTTCTCTGGCAGGGGGGTTCAACTAATGAAAAACTGTTTTTT CASSLVLWQGGSTNEKLFF
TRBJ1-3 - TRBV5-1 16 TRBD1 TGCGCCAGCAGCCCCGGGACAGGGAACTCTGGAAACACCATATATTTT CASSPGTGNSGNTIYF
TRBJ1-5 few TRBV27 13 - TGTGCCAGCAGTTGGGGGAAAAATCAGCCCCAGCATTTT CASSWGKNQPQHF
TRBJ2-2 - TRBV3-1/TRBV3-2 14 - TGTGCCAGCAGCCCGCCGGTTAGTGCCGGGGAGCTGTTTTTT CASSPPVSAGELFF
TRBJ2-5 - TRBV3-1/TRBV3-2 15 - TGTGCCAGCAGCCAAGCTCCGACCGGACAAGAGACCCAGTACTTC CASSQAPTGQETQYF
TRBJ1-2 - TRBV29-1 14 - TGCAGCGTTGATAAGCGGGGCGCCCCATATGGCTACACCTTC CSVDKRGAPYGYTF
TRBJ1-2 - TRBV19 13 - TGTGCCAGTAAGACGACGGATAACTATGGCTACACCTTC CASKTTDNYGYTF
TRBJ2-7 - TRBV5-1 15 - TGCGCCAGCAGCTTGGCCGGTGTAGGGTGGAACGAGCAGTACTTC CASSLAGVGWNEQYF
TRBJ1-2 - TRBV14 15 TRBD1 TGTGCCAGCAGCCAAGAGACAGGGCCTAACTATGGCTACACCTTC CASSQETGPNYGYTF
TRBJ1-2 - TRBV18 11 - TGTGCCAGCTCACTCGACGGTGGCTACACCTTC CASSLDGGYTF
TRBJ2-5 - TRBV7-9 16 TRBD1 TGTGCCAGCAGCCACGGACAGGAGATGTACCAAGAGACCCAGTACTTC CASSHGQEMYQETQYF
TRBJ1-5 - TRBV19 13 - TGTGCCAGTAGTCTCACGCCCGGTCAGCCCCAGCATTTT CASSLTPGQPQHF